A single sample gave rise to the 12 T cell receptor beta chains below, sequenced in a study of shared clonotypes between healthy human individuals. Sequenced by immunoSEQ multiplex PCR; TCRdb stores in-frame clones only, minus some. The sample consists of around 1,000,000 clones, approximately 80% of them appearing once. Sequenced sample: memory CD4+ T cells from PBMCs. The subset here: CD45RA-negative fraction. Every receptor here comes from a man aged 18 to 29 in good health. Some clones in this sample may be carry-over from other donors' samples.

The chain combines TRBV5-1 with TRBJ1-3; possibly TRBD1 for D (6 bases). Germline assignment: CDR1 SGHRS and CDR2 YFSETQ. The CDR3 has 15 amino acids. Trimming took 0 bases from V and 3 from J, leaving 10 bases between them. The CDR3 sequence is CASSLALGGGNTIYF. CDR3 sequence (DNA): TGCGCCAGCAGCTTGGCCCTAGGGGGTGGAAACACCATATATTTT.

CDR3 amino acids: CASRRDSGLETQYF. The CDR3 DNA follows: TGCGCCAGCCGCCGGGACAGCGGGTTGGAGACCCAGTACTTC. The genes are TRBV5-1 and TRBJ2-5; TRBD1 might be the D (7 bases). Trimming stripped 7 bases from V and 5 bases from J, with 18 bases between. The CDR3 extends over 14 amino acids. The germline V gene has CDR1 SGHRS and CDR2 YFSETQ.

The table lists this clone with a few counts. V gene TRBV7-3 combines with J gene TRBJ1-1; the D gene is possibly TRBD1 (5 bases). The V end lost 5 bases, the J end lost 0 bases, and 7 bases lay between the germline ends. This CDR3 region has 13 residues. Germline CDR1 and CDR2: SGHTA and FQGTGA. For the CDR3, the DNA is TGTGCCAGCAGCGCGACAGTGAACACTGAAGCTTTCTTT. This encodes CASSATVNTEAFF.

The rearrangement joins TRBV7-2 to TRBJ2-2; D is possibly TRBD1 (5 bases). CDR1 is SGHTA and CDR2 is FQGNSA in the germline V gene. The V end lost 5 bases, the J end lost 5 bases, and 9 bases lay between the germline ends. CDR3 size: 13 residues. The CDR3 reads CASSIKGTGELFF. The CDR3 DNA is TGTGCCAGCAGCATCAAGGGGACCGGGGAGCTGTTTTTT.

The chain is built from TRBV5-4 and TRBJ2-7, with 9 bases matching TRBD1. The CDR3 runs 15 residues. V was pared by 5 bases and J by 3 bases, with 9 bases of the junction left unmatched. The germline CDR1 and CDR2 sequences are SGHNT and YYREEE (reference sequence). DNA for the CDR3: TGTGCCAGCAGTTCCCGGGGACAGGGCGACTACGAGCAGTACTTC. Protein product: CASSSRGQGDYEQYF. The whole variable domain, remainder taken from reference TRBV5-4 and TRBJ2-7, is ETGVTQSPTHLIKTRGQQVTLRCSSQSGHNTVSWYQQALGQGPQFIFQYYREEENGRGNFPPRFSGLQFPNYSSELNVNALELDDSALYLCASSSRGQGDYEQYFGPGTRLTVT.

V and J are TRBV5-6 and TRBJ2-7; 7 bases map to TRBD1. The germline CDR1 and CDR2 sequences are SGHDT and YYEEEE. This CDR3 is 15 amino acids long. Trimming took 0 bases from V and 1 from J; bases not matched to a gene: 4. The CDR3 DNA reads as TGTGCCAGCAGCTTGGGTCAGGGGGTATCCTACGAGCAGTACTTC. It yields the protein CASSLGQGVSYEQYF.

The chain is built from TRBV28 and TRBJ1-1; D is unresolved. The germline CDR1 and CDR2 sequences are MDHEN and SYDVKM. Trimming removed 10 bases at V and 1 base at J, with 13 bases between. The CDR3 covers 13 residues. The CDR3 here is CATLDWGNTEAFF. CDR3 DNA: TGTGCCACCCTCGATTGGGGGAACACTGAAGCTTTCTTT.

The chain recombines TRBV12-5 with TRBJ2-2; tentative D call: TRBD1 (6 bases). Trimming stripped 0 bases from V and 5 bases from J, with 10 bases between. The V gene's germline CDR1 is LGHNT and CDR2 FRNRAP. This CDR3 has 15 residues. The CDR3 spells CASGLVVGGTGELFF. As DNA, the CDR3 is TGTGCTAGTGGTTTGGTAGTAGGGGGAACCGGGGAGCTGTTTTTT.

Worth noting for this clone: The sample holds other DNA sequences that translate to the same CDR3. This sequence joins TRBV5-1 and TRBJ2-7; 8 bases agree with TRBD1. The CDR3 sequence is 15 residues long. Losses at the gene ends were 0 bases for V and 4 bases for J; bases not matched to a gene: 6. CDR1 is SGHRS and CDR2 is YFSETQ in the germline V gene. The CDR3 protein is CASSLGGTGIYEQYF. CDR3 nucleotides: TGCGCCAGCAGCTTGGGAGGGACAGGAATTTACGAGCAGTACTTC.

The gene calls are TRBV2 and TRBJ2-7; D possibly matches TRBD1 or TRBD2 (5 bases each). Trimming shortened V by 0 bases and J by 6 bases, and 15 bases separated the two germline ends. The germline CDR1 and CDR2 sequences are SNHLY and FYNNEI. The CDR3 loop spans 15 amino acids. The CDR3 spells CASSEARTPSGEQYF. The CDR3 DNA sequence: TGTGCCAGCAGTGAAGCACGGACACCGAGCGGCGAGCAGTACTTC.

The gene calls are TRBV2 and TRBJ1-6, with D unresolved. Germline lookup yields CDR1 SNHLY and CDR2 FYNNEI. V lost 5 bases and J lost 8, with 7 bases in between. This CDR3 comprises 12 residues. The CDR3 DNA sequence: TGTGCCAGCAGTTATACGGATTCACCCCTCCACTTT. Its translation is CASSYTDSPLHF. The variable domain in full, with the rest retrieved from reference TRBV2 and TRBJ1-6, is EPEVTQTPSHQVTQMGQEVILRCVPISNHLYFYWYRQILGQKVEFLVSFYNNEISEKSEIFDDQFSVERPDGSNFTLKIRSTKLEDSAMYFCASSYTDSPLHFGNGTRLTVT.

This chain joins TRBV6-1 and TRBJ1-2, with D uncertain. V lost 2 bases and J lost 4, with 11 bases in between. From germline, CDR1 is MNHNS and CDR2 SASEGT. This CDR3 contains 14 residues. In nucleotides, the CDR3 is TGTGCCAGCAGTGAACGTCACACCCTCTATGGCTACACCTTC. Its translation is CASSERHTLYGYTF.